These T cell receptor beta chains were read from a single sample in a study of CD8 T cells in Susac syndrome. TCRdb used MiXCR to reprocess the immunoSEQ multiplex PCR reads, holding one entry per CDR3 protein. The sample contains nearly 200,000 distinct CDR3 sequences, about 96% of which appear only once. Source material: CD4+ T cells from PBMCs. Receptor source: a human donor with multiple sclerosis. CDR3s include the opening cysteine and the closing phenylalanine or tryptophan. A D gene is named only where the DNA matches it firmly. Part of the rows lack a size; the others show once, few, many or a class for expanded clones.

j_call v_call clone_size d_call cdr3_nt cdr3_aa
TRBJ2-2 TRBV20-1 . . TGCAGTGCTCGCAGGGTTGACACCGGGGAGCTGTTTTTT CSARRVDTGELFF
TRBJ2-3 TRBV30 . TRBD2 TGTGCCTGGAACCCCCCGGGACTAGCGGTCGATACGCAGTATTTT CAWNPPGLAVDTQYF
TRBJ1-5 TRBV27 . . TGTGCCAGCAGTTTAGAAACAGAGTATAGCAATCAGCCCCAGCATTTT CASSLETEYSNQPQHF
TRBJ2-7 TRBV18 . TRBD1 TGTGCCAGCTTAGAGGACAGGGGCGGCGAGCAGTACTTC CASLEDRGGEQYF
TRBJ2-1 TRBV7-2 . . TGTGCCAGCAGCTCATATTGGGAGCAGTTCTTC CASSSYWEQFF
TRBJ1-5 TRBV25-1 . . TGTGCCAGCAGTGAATACGGCAGAGGAGGCAATCAGCCCCAGCATTTT CASSEYGRGGNQPQHF
TRBJ1-2 TRBV20-1 once TRBD1 TGCAGTGCCAACAGGGGCACTAACTATGGCTACACCTTC CSANRGTNYGYTF
TRBJ1-4 TRBV30 once . TGTGCCTGGAGTGTAAGGTATCTCGGGGATGAAAAACTGTTTTTT CAWSVRYLGDEKLFF
TRBJ1-1 TRBV30 . . TGTGCCTGGATGGGGGGACGAGCTTTCTTT CAWMGGRAFF
TRBJ2-7 TRBV27 . . TGTGCCAGCAGTTTAGCGGGACAGAACTACGAGCAGTACTTC CASSLAGQNYEQYF
TRBJ2-1 TRBV6-5 . TRBD1 TGTGCCAGCAGTTACCCAGGGACAGGGAATAATGAGCAGTTCTTC CASSYPGTGNNEQFF
TRBJ2-5 TRBV11-2 . TRBD2 TGTGCCAGCAGCTCCATAGCGGGGGGGCGGGAGACCCAGTACTTC CASSSIAGGRETQYF
TRBJ1-1 TRBV29-1 once . TGCAGCGTTGCAATAGGCTCATTGAACACTGAAGCTTTCTTT CSVAIGSLNTEAFF
TRBJ2-4 TRBV3-1 . TRBD2 TGTGCCAGCAGCCAAGTTACTAGCGGGGCCACAGCCAAAAACATTCAGTACTTC CASSQVTSGATAKNIQYF
TRBJ2-5 TRBV7-8 . TRBD2 TGTGCCAGCAGGGTAGCGGGGATAGAGACCCAGTACTTC CASRVAGIETQYF
TRBJ1-6 TRBV20-1 . . TGCAGTGCTAGCGGGGACACGCTTGTGGGCTCACCCCTCCACTTT CSASGDTLVGSPLHF
TRBJ1-5 TRBV18 . . TGTGCCAGCTCGTCCACGGAGGGTAGCAATCAGCCCCAGCATTTT CASSSTEGSNQPQHF
TRBJ2-7 TRBV29-1 . . TGCAGCGTTGGGGACCGGTACGAGCAGTACTTC CSVGDRYEQYF
TRBJ2-3 TRBV30 . . TGTGCCTGGAGTGAGCGGTATACAGATACGCAGTATTTT CAWSERYTDTQYF
TRBJ2-7 TRBV5-1 . TRBD1 TGCGCCAGCAGCCCGGACAGGGGACGGCAGTACTTC CASSPDRGRQYF
TRBJ2-3 TRBV24-1 . . TGTGCCACCAGTGATTTTAAAGATACGCAGTATTTT CATSDFKDTQYF
TRBJ1-5 TRBV30 . . TGTGCCTGGACCGAAGGTCAGCCCCAGCATTTT CAWTEGQPQHF
TRBJ1-1 TRBV29-1 . . TGCAGCCATAAATTGTCCGAGTCTATGAACACTGAAGCTTTCTTT CSHKLSESMNTEAFF
TRBJ2-2 TRBV29-1 . . TGCAGCGCGACCAGAGGTTTTAACACCGGGGAGCTGTTTTTT CSATRGFNTGELFF
TRBJ2-4 TRBV6-5 . . TGTGCCACCGCGGCAGGGGTTGCCAAAAACATTCAGTACTTC CATAAGVAKNIQYF
TRBJ2-1 TRBV9 . . TGTGCCAGCAGCGTAGAAGGGGCCCTACCCAGTGAGCAGTTCTTC CASSVEGALPSEQFF
TRBJ2-3 TRBV30 . . TGTGCCTGGAGTCAGGGAGATACGCAGTATTTT CAWSQGDTQYF
TRBJ2-3 TRBV2 . . TGTGCCAGCTGCAGGCAAGATACGCAGTATTTT CASCRQDTQYF